These T cell receptor beta chains were read from a single sample in a study of regulatory T cells in long-lasting Graves disease. MiXCR was run by TCRdb on the multiplex PCR reads, yielding one entry per CDR3 protein. Here the sample spans roughly 500,000 distinct CDR3 sequences, about 12% being singletons. These same data were also listed under a study on T cells in Graves' hyperthyroidism and ophthalmopathy.

This specimen consisted of peripheral blood mononuclear cells (PBMCs), obtained at new diagnosis, from a patient treated with antithyroid drugs. The source of these receptors is a woman in her 30s with Graves disease. CDR3s include the opening cysteine and the closing phenylalanine or tryptophan. D genes are given only for firm matches. Expanded clones get a size class; other rows say once, few or many, or leave the size out.

15 | many | TRBJ1-5 | . | TRBV6-1 | CASIVTFNSNQPQHF | TGTGCCAGCATCGTTACATTTAATAGCAATCAGCCCCAGCATTTT
16 | few | TRBJ2-5 | TRBD2 | TRBV18 | CASSPSPTSGKETQYF | TGTGCCAGCTCACCAAGTCCGACTAGCGGGAAAGAGACCCAGTACTTC
14 | many | TRBJ2-7 | TRBD1 | TRBV5-6 | CASATGTGSYEQYF | TGTGCCAGCGCTACCGGGACAGGGTCCTACGAGCAGTACTTC
14 | . | TRBJ2-2 | . | TRBV28 | CASISQGITGELFF | TGTGCCAGCATCTCGCAGGGAATCACCGGGGAGCTGTTTTTT
14 | . | TRBJ2-5 | . | TRBV15 | CATSRGLPGETQYF | TGTGCCACCAGCAGAGGTTTGCCCGGGGAGACCCAGTACTTC
13 | many | TRBJ1-1 | . | TRBV10-3 | CAISDRPNTEAFF | TGTGCCATCAGTGACAGGCCGAACACTGAAGCTTTCTTT
14 | many | TRBJ1-5 | . | TRBV2 | CASSGQGIGQPQHF | TGTGCCAGCAGTGGCCAGGGGATCGGTCAGCCCCAGCATTTT
17 | many | TRBJ2-5 | TRBD2 | TRBV11-2 | CASSLDRLAGLQETQYF | TGTGCCAGCAGCTTAGATCGACTAGCGGGCCTCCAAGAGACCCAGTACTTC
13 | few | TRBJ1-5 | . | TRBV30 | CALNRQENQPQHF | TGTGCCTTGAACCGACAGGAAAATCAGCCCCAGCATTTT
15 | . | TRBJ1-4 | . | TRBV7-9 | CASSLARGSAEKLFF | TGTGCCAGCAGCTTAGCGCGAGGCAGCGCCGAAAAACTGTTTTTT